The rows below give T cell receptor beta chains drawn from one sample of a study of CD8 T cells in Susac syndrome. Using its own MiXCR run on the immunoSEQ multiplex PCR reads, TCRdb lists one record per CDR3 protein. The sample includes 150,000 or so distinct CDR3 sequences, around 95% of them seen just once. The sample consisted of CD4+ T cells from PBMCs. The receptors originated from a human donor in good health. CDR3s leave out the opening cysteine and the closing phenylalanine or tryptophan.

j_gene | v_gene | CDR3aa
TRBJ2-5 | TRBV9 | ASSNLAAYQETQY
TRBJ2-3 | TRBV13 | ASSPTGEIADTQY
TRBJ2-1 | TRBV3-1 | ASSRDRGWNEQF
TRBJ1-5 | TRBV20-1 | SAIGTMNQPQH
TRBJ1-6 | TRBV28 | ASSPAPGQRNSPLH
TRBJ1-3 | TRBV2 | ASSERPKISGNTIY
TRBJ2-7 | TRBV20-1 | SASRTGVYEQY
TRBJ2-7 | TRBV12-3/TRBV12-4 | ASRTGTGVYEQY
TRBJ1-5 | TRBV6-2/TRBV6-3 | ASSSRTGAQH
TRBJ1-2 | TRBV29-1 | SVGPLLTGNGYT
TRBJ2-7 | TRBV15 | ATSRDRQGEQY
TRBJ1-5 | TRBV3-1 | ASSPDADQPQH
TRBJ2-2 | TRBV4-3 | ASSQDPGGGDTGELF
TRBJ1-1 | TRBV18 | ASSPSLETEAF
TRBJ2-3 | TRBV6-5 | ASSYSSPSGGPDTQY
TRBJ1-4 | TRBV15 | ATSRARTGNEKLF
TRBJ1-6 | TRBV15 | ATSPQDRGGNSPLH
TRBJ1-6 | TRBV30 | AWSVPGNNSPLH
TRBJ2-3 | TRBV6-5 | ASSYVPWGDTQY
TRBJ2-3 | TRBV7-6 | ASSLERAITDTQY
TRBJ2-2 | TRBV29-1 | SVGFWYGSNTGELF
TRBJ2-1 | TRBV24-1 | ATSDRETYNEQF
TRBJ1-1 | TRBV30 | AWSFTDEAF
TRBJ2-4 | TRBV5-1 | ASSIGTPNIQY
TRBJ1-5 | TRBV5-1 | ASSLEGQPQPQH
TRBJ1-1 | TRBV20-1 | SAREHALNTEAF
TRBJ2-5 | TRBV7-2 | ASSGTVQETQY
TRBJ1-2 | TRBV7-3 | ASSDNGQGTA
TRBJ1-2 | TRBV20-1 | SAPGQNNYGYT
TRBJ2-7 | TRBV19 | ASSPGLTGEQY
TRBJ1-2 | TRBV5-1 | ASKTEPYGYT
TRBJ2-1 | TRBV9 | ASSVVAGSTSTYNEQF
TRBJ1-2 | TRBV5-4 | ASSLVGEGDYGYT
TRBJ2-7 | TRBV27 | ASSLREDYEQY
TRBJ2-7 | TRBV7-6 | ASSSTPFRQY
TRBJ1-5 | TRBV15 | ATSKGGVSQPQH
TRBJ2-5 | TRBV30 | AWSVGSPAQY
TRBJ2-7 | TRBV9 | ASSEGLADSYEQY
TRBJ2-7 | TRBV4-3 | ASSQGSRSYEQY
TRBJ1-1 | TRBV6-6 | ASSYSVRNTEAF